Following are 5 T cell receptor beta chains from one sample sequenced in a study of cytomegalovirus exposure and HLA in healthy donors. Clones were sequenced by immunoSEQ multiplex PCR, and TCRdb holds only the in-frame ones, with some missing. The table includes 150,000 to 200,000 clones, 70% to 85% detected once. The specimen was PBMCs. These receptors were obtained from a woman in her twenties or thirties in good health and CMV-seropositive.

V gene TRBV12-5 combines with J gene TRBJ2-7, with TRBD1 matching over 8 bases. With V trimmed by 7 bases and J by 5 bases, 16 bases remained unmatched. This CDR3 contains 16 residues. In germline, CDR1 is LGHNT, CDR2 FRNRAP. The CDR3 nucleotides read TGTGCTAGTGTAAAGGGACAGGCATCTTCTGAACACGAGCAGTACTTC. Translation: CASVKGQASSEHEQYF. Supplemented by reference TRBV12-5 and TRBJ2-7, the full variable domain reads DARVTQTPRHKVTEMGQEVTMRCQPILGHNTVFWYRQTMMQGLELLAYFRNRAPLDDSGMPKDRFSAEMPDATLATLKIQPSEPRDSAVYFCASVKGQASSEHEQYFGPGTRLTVT.

The chain is built from TRBV29-1 and TRBJ1-3, with D uncertain. The CDR3 totals 14 residues. Per the germline V gene, CDR1 is SQVTM and CDR2 is ANQGSEA. Trimming left V 6 bases short and J 0 bases short, with 12 bases between. The CDR3 DNA is TGCAGCGTCCTCGACTTCTCCTCTGGAAACACCATATATTTT. Amino acid sequence: CSVLDFSSGNTIYF.

This chain connects TRBV7-8 to TRBJ1-1; TRBD1 agrees at 8 bases. This CDR3 is 16 amino acids long. J lost 2 bases, V lost 5 bases, and 10 bases had no gene match. Germline values: CDR1 SGHVS, CDR2 FQNEAQ. The DNA for the CDR3 is TGTGCCAGCAGCACGCACACAGGGGGTGATAACACTGAAGCTTTCTTT. This gives the protein CASSTHTGGDNTEAFF.

CDR3 nucleotide sequence: TGTGCCAGCAACGTGGGGGGAAACACTGAAGCTTTCTTT. This sequence encodes CASNVGGNTEAFF. This chain links TRBV2 with TRBJ1-1, with D perhaps matching TRBD1 (5 bases). The germline V gene has CDR1 SNHLY and CDR2 FYNNEI. The CDR3 is 13 amino acids. V lost 7 bases, J lost 2 bases, and 11 bases lay in between.

This rearrangement joins TRBV9 to TRBJ2-7, with D unresolved. This CDR3 is built from 13 residues. Between the trimmed V and J ends, which lost 0 bases and 2 bases, there was a span of 6 bases. The germline V gene encodes CDR1 SGDLS and CDR2 YYNGEE. The CDR3 nucleotides are TGTGCCAGCAGCGTAGGTTCTACCTACGAGCAGTACTTC. This codes for CASSVGSTYEQYF.